This passage covers 22 T cell receptor beta chains from one sample sequenced in a study of T cell clones after liver transplantation. The method was immunoSEQ multiplex PCR; TCRdb's version includes in-frame clones alone and lacks a portion of them. The sample lists approximately 51,000 clones, 80% to 90% occurring once. The sequenced sample was CD8+ T cells from blood, obtained 12 months after liver transplant. Receptor source: a human patient who received a liver transplant. Some T cells may possibly be graft donor cells.

This sequence joins TRBV10-3 and TRBJ2-1; 14 positions match TRBD2. CDR1 is ENHRY and CDR2 is SYGVKD in the germline V gene. The V and J ends lost 6 bases and 0 bases, in that order; junction bases with no gene match: 1. This CDR3 comprises 16 residues. CDR3 in DNA: TGTGCCATCAGGGGGACTAGCGGGAGCTCCTACAATGAGCAGTTCTTC. It translates to CAIRGTSGSSYNEQFF.

CDR3 region: CASSFGTGPEKLFF. The CDR3 DNA reads as TGTGCCAGCAGCTTCGGGACAGGTCCAGAAAAACTGTTTTTT. This chain uses TRBV5-6 with TRBJ1-4, with 8 positions matching TRBD1. Germline lookup yields CDR1 SGHDT and CDR2 YYEEEE. The CDR3 is 14 amino acids. V lost 2 bases, J lost 8 bases, and 5 bases stayed unmatched.

The chain links TRBV19 to TRBJ2-7; TRBD1 matches 9 bases. J lost 5 bases, V lost 6 bases, and 11 bases had no gene match. Germline V gene lookup returns CDR1 LNHDA and CDR2 SQIVND (reference sequence). The CDR3 loop spans 15 amino acids. The CDR3 reads CASRVVGTGKDEQYF. CDR3 DNA sequence: TGTGCCAGTAGAGTTGTCGGGACAGGGAAGGACGAGCAGTACTTC. Based on the CDR3 plus reference TRBV19 and TRBJ2-7, the full variable domain is DGGITQSPKYLFRKEGQNVTLSCEQNLNHDAMYWYRQDPGQGLRLIYYSQIVNDFQKGDIAEGYSVSREKKESFPLTVTSAQKNPTAFYLCASRVVGTGKDEQYFGPGTRLTVT.

The CDR3 sequence: CASSLINDIAGTEAFF. The CDR3, as DNA: TGTGCCAGCAGCTTAATAAATGACATTGCGGGTACTGAAGCTTTCTTT. The chain is built from TRBV5-6 and TRBJ1-1; D gene unclear. The CDR3 spans 16 residues. V lost 2 bases to trimming and J lost 5 bases, with 19 bases between them. From germline, CDR1 is SGHDT and CDR2 YYEEEE.

This clone was found many times. The chain carries TRBV14 and TRBJ2-7, with no clear D. V lost 6 bases and J lost 2, with 11 bases in between. From germline, CDR1 is SGHDN and CDR2 FVKESK. This CDR3 has 13 residues. The DNA of the CDR3 is TGTGCCAGCAGTCCTCTTCCGGCCTACGAGCAGTACTTC. Translation: CASSPLPAYEQYF.

This clone was detected only once. The V call is TRBV6-1, the J call TRBJ1-5; D is perhaps TRBD1 (5 bases). Trimming shortened V by 2 bases and J by 6 bases, and 17 bases separated the two germline ends. The length of the CDR3 is 16 residues. Germline V CDR1 and CDR2: MNHNS, SASEGT. CDR3 amino acids: CASSEPGRRRGQPQHF. The CDR3 nucleotides are TGTGCCAGCAGTGAACCGGGACGCCGGAGGGGTCAGCCCCAGCATTTT.

The rearrangement links TRBV19 to TRBJ2-7, with D maybe TRBD2 (5 bases). Germline V gives CDR1 LNHDA, CDR2 SQIVND (reference sequence). Trimming left V 0 bases short and J 6 bases short, with 15 bases between. CDR3 size: 15 residues. This CDR3 reads CASSIDPASAAEQYF. The CDR3 region has the DNA TGTGCCAGTAGTATAGATCCGGCTTCAGCGGCCGAGCAGTACTTC.

V usage is TRBV2 and J usage is TRBJ2-5, with 8 bases matching TRBD1. The CDR3 spans 14 residues. CDR1 is SNHLY, CDR2 FYNNEI, per germline. V dropped 7 bases and J dropped 4; count of bases not matched to a gene: 8. The CDR3 sequence is CASKMTGVGETQYF. Here the CDR3 DNA reads TGTGCCAGCAAAATGACAGGGGTGGGAGAGACCCAGTACTTC.

This sequence joins TRBV4-3 and TRBJ1-4; D gene ambiguous. Germline CDR1 and CDR2: LGHNA and YSLEER. V lost 0 bases and J lost 8, with 13 bases in between. The CDR3 is made up of 15 amino acids. CDR3 region: CASSQDREGYEKLFF. The DNA of the CDR3 is TGCGCCAGCAGCCAAGATCGGGAAGGGTACGAAAAACTGTTTTTT.

The chain couples TRBV9 to TRBJ2-2; maybe TRBD2 (5 bases). Trimming stripped 2 bases from V and 6 bases from J, with 8 bases between. The CDR3 sequence is 13 residues long. The germline V gene has CDR1 SGDLS and CDR2 YYNGEE. The CDR3 loop reads CASSVYGAGELFF. The CDR3 nucleotides are TGTGCCAGCAGCGTCTACGGGGCCGGGGAGCTGTTTTTT.

This clone was counted once. The chain recombines TRBV10-3 with TRBJ1-1, with a weak D call TRBD1 (5 bases). Looked up from germline, CDR1 is ENHRY and CDR2 is SYGVKD. The CDR3 has 15 residues. V was trimmed by 2 bases and J by 5 bases, leaving 15 bases between them. DNA for the CDR3: TGTGCCATCAGTGAGACGGGGGGGAGCGAAACTGAAGCTTTCTTT. Its protein product is CAISETGGSETEAFF.

The chain carries TRBV28 and TRBJ2-7, with D hard to call. The CDR3 covers 13 residues. The germline gives CDR1 MDHEN, CDR2 SYDVKM. Deletions cut 4 bases from V and 1 base from J, with 8 bases between. CDR3 residues: CASSSSSSYEQYF. As DNA, the CDR3 is TGTGCCAGCAGTTCATCTTCATCCTACGAGCAGTACTTC.

The chain carries TRBV10-1 and TRBJ2-7; no reliable D call. The CDR3 length is 9 residues. Germline CDR1 is WNHNN and CDR2 is SYGVQD (reference sequence). V was cut by 4 bases and J by 6 bases, with 1 base left in between. CDR3 region: CASSGEQYF. CDR3 sequence (DNA): TGCGCCAGCAGTGGCGAGCAGTACTTC.

This clone was observed a few times. The chain recombines TRBV27 with TRBJ2-7, with D uncertain. Germline V gene sequence: CDR1 MNHEY, CDR2 SMNVEV (reference sequence). V was pared by 2 bases and J by 5 bases, with 16 bases between. The CDR3 spans 15 residues. This CDR3 reads CASSLAPPLRNEQYF. The CDR3 DNA follows: TGTGCCAGCAGTTTAGCTCCCCCTTTAAGGAACGAGCAGTACTTC.

V and J are TRBV7-9 and TRBJ2-1; D is ambiguous. This CDR3 has 13 residues. The V and J ends lost 5 bases and 8 bases respectively, with 13 bases between them. Germline assignment: CDR1 SEHNR and CDR2 FQNEAQ (reference sequence). The CDR3 protein is CASSPTQTDEQFF. The CDR3 DNA follows: TGTGCCAGCAGCCCGACCCAGACCGATGAGCAGTTCTTC.

The chain has TRBV28 and TRBJ2-3; 15 nucleotides align to TRBD2. CDR3 length: 20 residues. The germline CDR1 and CDR2 sequences are MDHEN and SYDVKM. J gave up 3 bases and V 5 bases, and 15 bases lay outside the gene matches. The CDR3 loop is CASSTYWGGLAGGGTDTQYF. CDR3 DNA sequence: TGTGCCAGCAGTACCTATTGGGGGGGACTAGCGGGAGGAGGTACAGATACGCAGTATTTT.

The chain links TRBV19 to TRBJ2-7; D call uncertain. Germline CDR1 LNHDA, CDR2 SQIVND (reference sequence). V shed 5 bases and J shed 0 bases, with 14 bases lying between them. This CDR3 comprises 15 residues. CDR3 in amino acids: CASSSSLGSSYEQYF. The CDR3 bases are TGTGCCAGTAGTTCCAGCCTGGGGTCCTCCTACGAGCAGTACTTC.

The gene calls are TRBV27 and TRBJ1-1, with TRBD1 as a possible D gene (5 bases). Trimming removed 5 bases from V and 7 bases from J, with 14 bases in between. Germline CDR1 is MNHEY and CDR2 is SMNVEV (reference sequence). The CDR3 contains 13 residues. Written as DNA, the CDR3 is TGTGCCAGCAGTCCCGACAGTGGCTTTGAAGCTTTCTTT. This codes for CASSPDSGFEAFF.

V usage is TRBV19 and J usage is TRBJ2-7; a possible D gene is TRBD2 (5 bases). Germline lookup yields CDR1 LNHDA and CDR2 SQIVND (reference sequence). Deletions cut 3 bases from V and 4 bases from J, with 10 bases between. This CDR3 has 13 residues. The CDR3 loop reads CASSISGWYEQYF. CDR3 DNA sequence: TGTGCCAGTAGTATCTCGGGGTGGTACGAGCAGTACTTC.

J is TRBJ2-7 and V is TRBV6-6; D ambiguous. Germline CDR1 and CDR2: MNHNY and SVGAGI (reference sequence). V lost 4 bases and J lost 4, with 8 bases in between. This CDR3 region has 12 residues. CDR3 nucleotides: TGTGCCAGCAGTTCCCTGGTTTACGAGCAGTACTTC. Protein: CASSSLVYEQYF.

The J gene is TRBJ1-1, the V gene TRBV27; D unresolved. CDR3 length equals 14 residues. The germline CDR1 and CDR2 sequences are MNHEY and SMNVEV (reference sequence). Trimming shortened V by 7 bases and J by 5 bases, and 17 bases separated the two germline ends. As DNA, the CDR3 is TGTGCCAGCACAAAATCCGGGGTCGCGACTGAAGCTTTCTTT. The encoded protein is CASTKSGVATEAFF.

The rearrangement links TRBV7-8 to TRBJ1-5; D gene unclear. There are 16 residues in the CDR3. Germline CDR1 SGHVS, CDR2 FQNEAQ. The V gene lost 5 bases and the J gene lost 0 bases, with 14 bases spanning the gap. The CDR3 nucleotides read TGTGCCAGCAGCCCCCTTGGCTACCATAGCAATCAGCCCCAGCATTTT. Translation gives CASSPLGYHSNQPQHF.